The rows below give T cell receptor beta chains drawn from one sample of a study of blood T cell repertoires in COVID-19. Assay used: immunoSEQ multiplex PCR; TCRdb lists only in-frame clones, some missing. The sample carries 390,000 or so clones, about four fifths recorded once. Sequenced material: PBMCs or T cells enriched from blood (not recorded which). Source of these receptors: a woman aged 50 to 60 who had recovered from COVID-19. The CDR3 runs from the conserved cysteine through the conserved F or W. For some rows the clone size is stated as once, few or many, or as a class when expanded; others skip it.

clone size	V gene	J gene	CDR3 protein
.	TRBV11-3	TRBJ2-3	CASSQGGNTDTQYF
.	TRBV30	TRBJ2-2	CAWSGAGSTGELFF
few	TRBV10-2	TRBJ1-5	CASSSSGTGGFQPQHF
.	TRBV19	TRBJ1-4	CASTQGLATNEKLFF
few	TRBV7-2	TRBJ1-1	CASSSGPGIQAFF
.	TRBV7-8	TRBJ1-2	CASSSDSLDGYTF
.	TRBV5-1	TRBJ1-1	CASSLTQGLEGVNTEAFF
.	TRBV15	TRBJ2-7	CATSRDRTYEQYF
.	TRBV1	TRBJ2-1	CTSGNGASGLKNEQFF
.	TRBV2	TRBJ2-1	CASSTLLRVNEQFF
.	TRBV27	TRBJ2-1	CASTRGSSYNEQFF
once	TRBV18	TRBJ2-3	CASSPAGAGDTQYF
.	TRBV4-1	TRBJ1-6	CASSQEVARVDSPLHF
once	TRBV6-2/TRBV6-3	TRBJ2-7	CASSYRDSGLGVQYF
.	TRBV27	TRBJ2-1	CASRPASGGVYNEQFF
.	TRBV24-1	TRBJ2-1	CATSDPAHNEQFF
.	TRBV21-1	TRBJ1-1	CASSKWGGNTEAFF
.	TRBV7-2	TRBJ2-7	CASSLGLAVGYEQYF
.	TRBV19	TRBJ2-2	CASSMGTETGELFF
.	TRBV18	TRBJ2-5	CASSQFDQETQYF
few	TRBV4-3	TRBJ2-2	CASSLKPGGELFF
.	TRBV18	TRBJ2-7	CASSPQTGYEQYF
.	TRBV6-5	TRBJ1-2	CASSLYRGINAGYTF
.	TRBV27	TRBJ2-2	CASGTGLAGVSTGELFF
.	TRBV30	TRBJ2-7	CAWSSGGQAYEQYF
.	TRBV6-5	TRBJ1-4	CASSLQGTPGEKLFF
.	TRBV30	TRBJ1-5	CAWRMNSAVSGNQPQHF
.	TRBV18	TRBJ1-4	CASSRGGATNEKLFF
.	TRBV7-8	TRBJ1-5	CASSFKGQGDFWSNQPQHF
.	TRBV29-1	TRBJ1-2	CSVAEGGGYTF
.	TRBV5-8	TRBJ1-2	CASSLGQGRNYGYTF
.	TRBV18	TRBJ2-7	CASSLRGLAGAYEQYF
.	TRBV4-3	TRBJ1-2	CASSQDYGRDYGYTF
few	TRBV14	TRBJ1-2	CASSQDLGHYGYTF
.	TRBV2	TRBJ1-4	CASSGSAGLRGEKLFF
.	TRBV27	TRBJ2-5	CASSLRTDRETQYF
.	TRBV3-1/TRBV3-2	TRBJ2-4	CASSRTGSGRGSKNIQYF
few	TRBV7-2	TRBJ1-1	CASSLQGAMNTEAFF
.	TRBV7-6	TRBJ2-7	CASSVALAGGWNEQYF
.	TRBV3-1/TRBV3-2	TRBJ2-2	CAASNTGELFF
few	TRBV9	TRBJ1-4	CASSPRQGTNEKLFF